Below are 6 T cell receptor beta chains sequenced from a single sample in a study of T cell responses to AZD1222 COVID-19 vaccine. Libraries were prepared by immunoSEQ multiplex PCR; TCRdb keeps only in-frame clonotypes and omits some of them. The sample shows about 180,000 clones, 90% to 95% of them seen only once. Sequences were derived from peripheral blood, sampled 28 days after the second dose of the MenACWY control vaccine. These receptors all stem from an adult who received the MenACWY meningococcal vaccine as a control.

The V gene is TRBV2, the J gene TRBJ2-5; TRBD1 aligns across 7 bases. Per the germline V gene, CDR1 is SNHLY and CDR2 is FYNNEI. Trimming removed 3 bases from V and 5 bases from J; junction bases left unmatched: 9. The CDR3 spans 15 residues. This CDR3 reads CASSERQGLGETQYF. The CDR3, as DNA: TGTGCCAGCAGTGAGCGACAGGGTCTCGGGGAGACCCAGTACTTC.

The CDR3 reads CASSQGFYGYTF. The CDR3 nucleotides are TGTGCCAGCAGCCAAGGATTCTATGGCTACACCTTC. The gene calls are TRBV3-1 (or the pseudogene TRBV3-2) and TRBJ1-2; D remains ambiguous. Per the germline V gene, CDR1 is LGHDT and CDR2 is YNNKEL (reference sequence). V lost 1 base and J lost 4, with 4 bases in between. The CDR3 length is 12 residues.

The chain uses TRBV2 and TRBJ1-4; 8 nucleotides match TRBD1. Germline lookup yields CDR1 SNHLY and CDR2 FYNNEI. The CDR3 extends over 15 amino acids. J was trimmed by 8 bases and V by 4 bases; bases with no gene match: 9. The CDR3 loop reads CASSAYGTGNEKLFF. The CDR3 DNA is TGTGCCAGCAGTGCCTATGGGACAGGAAACGAAAAACTGTTTTTT.

The chain uses TRBV9 and TRBJ2-7, with D perhaps assigned TRBD1 or TRBD2 (6 bases each). Germline-derived CDR1 and CDR2 are SGDLS and YYNGEE. This CDR3 spans 16 amino acids. V shed 4 bases and J shed 0 bases, with 17 bases lying between them. The DNA for the CDR3 is TGTGCCAGCAGCACGGGGGCGGAGACAGACTCCTACGAGCAGTACTTC. Encoded protein: CASSTGAETDSYEQYF.

The chain links TRBV5-1 to TRBJ2-5; 8 bases line up with TRBD2. CDR1 SGHRS and CDR2 YFSETQ come from the germline V gene. Trimming removed 1 base from V and 5 bases from J; junction bases left unmatched: 10. CDR3 length equals 16 residues. The CDR3 is CASSLPRGVGGETQYF. The CDR3 DNA sequence: TGCGCCAGCAGCTTGCCGCGGGGGGTTGGCGGGGAGACCCAGTACTTC.

In its sample, this clone was seen a few times. The chain couples TRBV6-2 or TRBV6-3 to TRBJ2-1, with D uncertain. This CDR3 spans 18 amino acids. The germline V gene has CDR1 MNHEY and CDR2 SVGEGT. The germline V and J ends were trimmed by 4 bases and 3 bases, with 22 bases remaining between them. CDR3 loop: CASSSVTFGPRGYNEQFF. The CDR3 bases are TGTGCCAGCAGTTCGGTCACTTTTGGACCGCGAGGCTACAATGAGCAGTTCTTC.